This is a list of T cell receptor beta chains from one sample in a study of human CD4 T cells and Enterobacteriaceae. Clones were sequenced by immunoSEQ multiplex PCR, and TCRdb holds only the in-frame ones, with some missing. The sample lists about 29,000 clones, approximately 84% occurring once. Sequenced sample: memory CD4+ T cells from blood. Receptors originate from a human donor in good health. Each CDR3 is given with its conserved first and last residue. The D gene is left open where the match is weak. Expanded clones are given a class, and other clones once, few, many or no size at all.

NA | TRBJ1-1 | NA | TRBV2 | TGTGCCAGCAGCAGGAACATGAACACTGAAGCTTTCTTT | CASSRNMNTEAFF
NA | TRBJ2-3 | once | TRBV5-1 | TGCGCCAGCAGCTTAGAACGGTATACGCAGTATTTT | CASSLERYTQYF
TRBD2 | TRBJ2-7 | NA | TRBV13 | TGTGCCAGCAGCTTCGGGACTAGCGGTCCGTTATTCAGCTCCTACGAGCAGTACTTC | CASSFGTSGPLFSSYEQYF
NA | TRBJ1-5 | NA | TRBV6-1 | TGTGCCAGCAGTGGAGACAGTGATTATCAGCCCCAGCATTTT | CASSGDSDYQPQHF
TRBD1 | TRBJ2-4 | few | TRBV30 | TGTGCCTGGAGGGCGACAGGGGGCAGGTACATTCAGTACTTC | CAWRATGGRYIQYF
NA | TRBJ2-7 | NA | TRBV6-5 | TGTGCCAGCAGTACCTCAGGGTTCGAGCAGTACTTC | CASSTSGFEQYF
TRBD2 | TRBJ2-1 | NA | TRBV27 | TGTGCCAGCAGTCCCAGGGGTAGCGGGGTTATTCCGGAGCAGTTCTTC | CASSPRGSGVIPEQFF
NA | TRBJ1-2 | NA | TRBV30 | TGTGCCGGTCAGGGGTACGGTGGCTACACCTTC | CAGQGYGGYTF
NA | TRBJ2-4 | once | TRBV28 | TGTGCCAGCAGTTTAGCCAAAAACATTCAGTACTTC | CASSLAKNIQYF
NA | TRBJ1-1 | NA | TRBV6-5 | TGTGCCAGCAGATACGGCCAGGGTACTGAAGCTTTCTTT | CASRYGQGTEAFF
TRBD2 | TRBJ2-3 | few | TRBV7-2 | TGTGCCAGCAGCTTAGACCCACCGCGGGGGTTGAGCACAGATACGCAGTATTTT | CASSLDPPRGLSTDTQYF
NA | TRBJ2-1 | NA | TRBV11-2 | TGTGCCAGCAGCTTAGAACGATACAATGAGCAGTTCTTC | CASSLERYNEQFF
NA | TRBJ1-4 | few | TRBV5-1 | TGCGCCAGCAGCCTTGGGGCCGGGAGACGCGAAAAACTGTTTTTT | CASSLGAGRREKLFF
NA | TRBJ2-6 | NA | TRBV14 | TGTGCCAGCAGCCTCTCTGGGGCCAACGTCCTGACTTTC | CASSLSGANVLTF
NA | TRBJ2-7 | once | TRBV28 | TGTGCCAGCAGTGGCGAGATCTACGAGCAGTACTTC | CASSGEIYEQYF
NA | TRBJ2-7 | medium-sized | TRBV21-1 | TGTGCCAGCAGCAAAGCAGCAGGGATCCAGTACTTC | CASSKAAGIQYF
NA | TRBJ1-5 | NA | TRBV6-6 | TGTGCCAGCAGTTACTCTGGACAGAATCAGCCCCAGCATTTT | CASSYSGQNQPQHF
NA | TRBJ2-7 | NA | TRBV15 | TGTGCCACCCACGAGCAGTACTTC | CATHEQYF
NA | TRBJ2-2 | NA | TRBV28 | TGTGCCAGCAGTCAAAGACTACCCGGGGAGCTGTTTTTT | CASSQRLPGELFF
NA | TRBJ2-7 | NA | TRBV15 | TGTGCCACCAGTAAGGGCGGGGGCCCCTCCGAGCAGTACTTC | CATSKGGGPSEQYF
NA | TRBJ2-7 | NA | TRBV11-1 | TGTGCCAGCAGCTTAGGTTTTCGGGGGAGCTCCTACGAGCAGTACTTC | CASSLGFRGSSYEQYF
NA | TRBJ2-3 | NA | TRBV28 | TGTGCCAGCAAATCTGGGTTCAAGGCAGATACGCAGTATTTT | CASKSGFKADTQYF
NA | TRBJ1-4 | NA | TRBV7-2 | TGTGCCAGCAGCTTAGGGCCCACAGGATCAAATGAAAAACTGTTTTTT | CASSLGPTGSNEKLFF
NA | TRBJ1-1 | NA | TRBV7-2 | TGTGCCAGCAGCTATGCGGCTGAAGCTTTCTTT | CASSYAAEAFF
TRBD2 | TRBJ2-3 | NA | TRBV29-1 | TGCAGCGCCCCGGGACTAGCGGGAGAAGGGCTAGGCACAGATACGCAGTATTTT | CSAPGLAGEGLGTDTQYF
NA | TRBJ1-2 | NA | TRBV4-1 | TGCGCCAGCAGCCAAGAAAACGGGTGGGCGAACGATGGCTACACCTTC | CASSQENGWANDGYTF
NA | TRBJ1-2 | NA | TRBV27 | TGTGCCAGCAGTTCGACCGGGACGGTTAACTATGGCTACACCTTC | CASSSTGTVNYGYTF
NA | TRBJ2-6 | NA | TRBV23-1 | TGCGCCAGCAGCCCCGCGATCTCTGGGGCCAACGTCCTGACTTTC | CASSPAISGANVLTF
TRBD1 | TRBJ2-7 | NA | TRBV27 | TGTGCCAGCAGTTTGGCCGGGACAGGGGGCGGGTACGAGCAGTACTTC | CASSLAGTGGGYEQYF
TRBD1 | TRBJ1-6 | NA | TRBV2 | TGTGCCAGCAGCGGGGACAGTTCCAATTCACCCCTCCACTTT | CASSGDSSNSPLHF
NA | TRBJ2-1 | NA | TRBV19 | TGTGCCAGTAGTCCAGAATCGGCAGTTGAGCAGTTCTTC | CASSPESAVEQFF
TRBD2 | TRBJ2-7 | once | TRBV28 | TGTGCCAGCAGTATACTAGCGGGAGGGCCGGACGGCTCCTACGAGCAGTACTTC | CASSILAGGPDGSYEQYF
NA | TRBJ2-7 | NA | TRBV29-1 | TGCAGCGGTAAACAGGAGGGGGGCGAGCAGTACTTC | CSGKQEGGEQYF
NA | TRBJ1-1 | NA | TRBV2 | TGTGCCAGCAGCACCTCAGGTAACACTGAAGCTTTCTTT | CASSTSGNTEAFF
NA | TRBJ2-5 | NA | TRBV7-8 | TGTGCCAGCAGCTCCCGGGGTTCGGGACGAATTACAGAGACCCAGTACTTC | CASSSRGSGRITETQYF
TRBD1 | TRBJ1-1 | NA | TRBV2 | TGTGCCAGCAGACTGGGTGGACAGGGGGCGAATGAAGCTTTCTTT | CASRLGGQGANEAFF
NA | TRBJ1-4 | NA | TRBV5-1 | TGCGCCAGCAGCTTGAGGTTGAACCAGGGATGGGAAAAACTGTTTTTT | CASSLRLNQGWEKLFF
NA | TRBJ1-6 | NA | TRBV5-1 | TGCGCCAGCAGCTTGGAGGCAGGGGATTCACCCCTCCACTTT | CASSLEAGDSPLHF
NA | TRBJ2-5 | NA | TRBV30 | TGTGCCTGGAGCGTCGGGGAGACCCAGTACTTC | CAWSVGETQYF
NA | TRBJ2-3 | once | TRBV7-2 | TGTGCCAGCAGCTTAGGTTTTGGCGAAGATACGCAGTATTTT | CASSLGFGEDTQYF
NA | TRBJ1-3 | once | TRBV7-9 | TGTGCCAGCAGCACCAGCTCTGGAAACACCATATATTTT | CASSTSSGNTIYF